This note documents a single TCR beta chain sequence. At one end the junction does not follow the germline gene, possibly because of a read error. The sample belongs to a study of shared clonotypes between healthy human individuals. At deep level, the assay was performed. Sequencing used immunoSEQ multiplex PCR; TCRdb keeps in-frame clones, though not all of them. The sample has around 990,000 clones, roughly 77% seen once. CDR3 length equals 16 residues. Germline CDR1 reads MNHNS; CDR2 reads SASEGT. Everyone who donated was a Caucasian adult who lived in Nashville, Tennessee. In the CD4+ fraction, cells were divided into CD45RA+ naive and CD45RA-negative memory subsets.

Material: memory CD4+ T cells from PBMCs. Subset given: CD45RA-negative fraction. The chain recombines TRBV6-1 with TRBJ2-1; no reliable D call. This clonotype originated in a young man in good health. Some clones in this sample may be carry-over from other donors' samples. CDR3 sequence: CASREDPRATYNEQFF. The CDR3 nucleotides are TGTGCCAGCAGGGAAGACCCTCGGGCGACCTACAATGAGCAGTTCTTC.